This TCR beta chain was identified in a study of CD8 T cells in ankylosing spondylitis. Points from the study as a whole: A motif of 7 to 9 highly homologous TCR beta variants was seen as apparently characteristic of ankylosing spondylitis blood. Clones linked to the disease showed a CD8+ phenotype. They occurred at relatively low frequencies in peripheral blood. Clones tied to disease were said to be significantly enriched in matched ankylosing spondylitis synovial fluid.

Preparation of TCR beta libraries was done by quantitative 5'-RACE with molecular barcodes. From the 5' RACE reads, TCRdb called clonotypes with MiXCR, one entry per CDR3 protein. Counted here are about 140,000 distinct CDR3 sequences, approximately 32% occurring once; the ten biggest clones make up 4.5% to 6%. This CDR3 contains 17 residues. J was trimmed by 6 bases and V by 7 bases; bases with no gene match: 18. This clonotype has more than one count but fewer than ten. Its specificity is unknown. The TCR comes from a male donor with ankylosing spondylitis. This rearrangement joins TRBV12-3 or TRBV12-4 to TRBJ2-1, with 7 nucleotides matching TRBD2. The source material was synovial fluid, either unsorted or a sorted T cell fraction (not recorded which). CDR3 residues: CASTLEGSGAGGNEQFF. The CDR3 DNA sequence: TGTGCCAGCACCCTCGAGGGGAGCGGGGCTGGAGGCAATGAGCAGTTCTTC.